The entry that follows covers one T cell receptor (beta chain) sequence. Its binding antigen is unknown. Per-base qualities were not stored, and no clone one base away is much larger. Germline trimming: 0 bases from V, 10 bases from J; junction bases outside gene matches: 15. According to the germline V gene (reference sequence), CDR1 reads DFQATT and CDR2 reads SNEGSKA. The cysteine opens and the phenylalanine closes a CDR3 of 17 amino acids. This entry keeps only the CDR3 DNA: 51 bases, framed from base 1. Library preparation was by 5' RACE. A second roughly 6 to 12 cycle PCR used a sample-barcoded 5' primer and a J-beta primer mix. A unique molecular identifier was introduced onto each TCR beta cDNA molecule by a template-switch 5' adaptor carrying 12 random nucleotides. At least 2.5 million CDR3-containing paired-end reads were obtained from each sample. First-strand cDNA was synthesized from all RNA with the Mint cDNA synthesis kit, primed by a TRBC-specific oligonucleotide. Following uracil-DNA glycosylase treatment, all cDNA underwent a first 18-cycle PCR with the universal primers M1SS and BC2_uni_R. The authors' pipeline ran thus. Each sample was normalized by randomly selecting 1 million high-quality reads, each carrying a distinct molecular identifier. Reads sharing molecular identifiers were discarded rather than binned into consensus sequences. CDR3 identification, clonotype clustering and error correction used MiTCR with a Q25 quality threshold and the strictest error-elimination algorithm. A nonparametric unseen species model with Euler transformation was used to estimate lower-bound total TCR beta diversity. TCRdb reprocessed the public reads (quality trimming at Q25 with fastp, clone calling with MiXCR) and kept in-frame beta chains. CDR3 protein sequences are deduplicated, and each keeps its most common genes and DNA. These V and J calls originate from TCRdb's pipeline instead of the authors' own analysis. The sample data list some 1,800,000 distinct CDR3 sequences, and roughly two fifths of these were observed just once. The leading ten clones occupy more than 20% of the sample.

This record belongs to a study of blood T cells in healthy people across ages (dated by TCRdb to the mid-2010s). Turning to the overall study: In model experiments, template switching captured about one uniquely barcoded TCR beta cDNA molecule for every two T cells. The donors were split into four age groups: young (average approximately 16 years), middle-aged (over 35), aged (approximately 60) and long-lived (roughly 80). Using deep sequencing normalized with unique cDNA molecular identifiers, the study measured how TCR beta repertoire diversity changes with age. To avoid experimental bias, donors of different ages were spread randomly across the sequencing lanes. For two donors (one aged 18 to 30 and one aged 80 or older), the study analyzed two additional independent replicas of 1 million unique cDNA reads from the same blood draw. Study-wide findings and limitations: The long-lived group showed more naive CD4+ T cells, fewer expanded clones and increased TCR diversity than the aged group, suggesting age selection. Observed TCR beta diversity per million T cells fell roughly linearly with age, and a significant reduction was already apparent by age around 39. The CMV infection status of donors was not known, potentially confounding age-related changes in expanded clonotypes. Bulk unsorted PBMC profiling prevented conclusive comparison of naive and antigen-experienced compartments. There was a strong correlation between observed TCR beta diversity and the percentage of naive T cells measured by flow cytometry. Total diversity estimates from one million sequenced T cells were considered lower bounds and underestimates.

Systemically healthy Caucasian individuals from Russia, approximately 39 in total and aged about 6 to 100 years, were included as donors. Approximately 9.3 milliliters of peripheral blood were drawn from each donor into EDTA-treated Vacutainer tubes. Ficoll-Paque density-gradient centrifugation was used to isolate PBMCs, with at least 6.5 million per sample. Total RNA, at least 5.5 micrograms per sample, was extracted from PBMCs with Trizol reagent. For every donor, an aliquot of PBMCs went through flow cytometry to measure the percentages of naive CD45RAhigh/CD27high T cells. The TCR was taken from a human donor in good health. Sequenced sample: blood. Rearrangement joined TRBV20-1 to TRBJ2-1, with TRBD1 matching 10 junction bases. In nucleotide form, the sequence is TGCAGTGCTAGAGATCCATCTGGGACAGGGGCGATCTACGAGCAGTTCTTC. It codes for CSARDPSGTGAIYEQFF.